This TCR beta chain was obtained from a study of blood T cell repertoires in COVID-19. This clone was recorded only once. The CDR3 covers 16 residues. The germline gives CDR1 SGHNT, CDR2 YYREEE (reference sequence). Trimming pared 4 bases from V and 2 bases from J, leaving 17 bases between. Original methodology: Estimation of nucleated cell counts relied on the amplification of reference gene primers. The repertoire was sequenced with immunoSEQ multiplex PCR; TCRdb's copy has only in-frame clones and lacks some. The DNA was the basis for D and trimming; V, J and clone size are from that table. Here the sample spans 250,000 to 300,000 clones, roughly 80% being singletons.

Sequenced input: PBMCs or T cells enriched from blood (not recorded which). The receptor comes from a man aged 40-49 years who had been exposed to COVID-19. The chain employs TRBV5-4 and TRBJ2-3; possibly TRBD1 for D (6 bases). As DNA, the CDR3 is TGTGCCAGCAGCCAGACACCCGGGACAACCACAGATACGCAGTATTTT. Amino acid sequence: CASSQTPGTTTDTQYF.